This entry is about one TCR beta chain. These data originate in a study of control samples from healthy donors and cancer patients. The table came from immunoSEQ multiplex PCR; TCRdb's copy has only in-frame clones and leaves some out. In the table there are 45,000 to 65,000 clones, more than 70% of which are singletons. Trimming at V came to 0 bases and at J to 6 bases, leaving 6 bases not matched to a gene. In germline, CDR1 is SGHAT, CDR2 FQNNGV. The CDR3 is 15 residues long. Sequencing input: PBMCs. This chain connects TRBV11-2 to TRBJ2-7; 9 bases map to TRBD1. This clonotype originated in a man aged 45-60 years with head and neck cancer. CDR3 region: CASSLDRGQGTEQYF. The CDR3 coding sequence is TGTGCCAGCAGCTTAGATCGAGGACAGGGGACCGAGCAGTACTTC.